The 30 T cell receptor beta chains below were found in one sample sequenced in a study of shared clonotypes between healthy human individuals. Clones were sequenced by immunoSEQ multiplex PCR, and TCRdb holds only the in-frame ones, with some missing. The data show under 1,900,000 clones, around 98.5% seen once. Sequenced sample: naive CD4+ T cells sorted from blood. Specified subset: CD45RA+ positively selected. Every receptor here comes from a man aged 25-40 years in good health.

V usage is TRBV10-3 and J usage is TRBJ2-5; 11 bases align to TRBD2. The CDR3 is made up of 15 amino acids. CDR1 and CDR2 (germline): ENHRY, SYGVKD. Trimming removed 6 bases from V and 7 bases from J; junction bases left unmatched: 10. The CDR3 loop reads CAISPGTSGGGTQYF. The CDR3 DNA sequence: TGTGCCATCAGCCCCGGGACTAGCGGAGGGGGGACCCAGTACTTC.

This clone was seen just once. The chain recombines TRBV10-2 with TRBJ2-7; D remains ambiguous. With 4 bases removed from V and 5 bases from J, the gap between germline ends came to 6 bases. From germline, CDR1 is WSHSY and CDR2 SAAADI. The CDR3 spans 11 residues. The CDR3 region is CASSASHEQYF. CDR3 coding DNA: TGCGCCAGCAGTGCTTCCCACGAGCAGTACTTC.

This rearrangement joins TRBV5-4 to TRBJ1-1; D is perhaps TRBD1 (6 bases). This CDR3 is 14 amino acids long. CDR1 is SGHNT and CDR2 is YYREEE in the germline V gene (reference sequence). The V and J ends lost 0 bases and 7 bases respectively, with 13 bases between them. The CDR3 sequence: CASSLEGGLSEAFF. CDR3 nucleotides: TGTGCCAGCAGCTTGGAGGGGGGGTTGAGTGAAGCTTTCTTT.

The chain uses TRBV11-2 and TRBJ2-3; maybe TRBD1 (5 bases). CDR3 length: 13 residues. Looked up from germline, CDR1 is SGHAT and CDR2 is FQNNGV. Trimming removed 7 bases from V and 3 bases from J, with 11 bases in between. The CDR3 sequence is CASTQAGTDTQYF. Here the CDR3 DNA reads TGTGCCAGCACCCAGGCAGGGACAGATACGCAGTATTTT. Complete variable domain (other parts from reference TRBV11-2 and TRBJ2-3): EAGVAQSPRYKIIEKRQSVAFWCNPISGHATLYWYQQILGQGPKLLIQFQNNGVVDDSQLPKDRFSAERLKGVDSTLKIQPAKLEDSAVYLCASTQAGTDTQYFGPGTRLTVL.

This rearrangement joins TRBV27 to TRBJ2-7; 8 positions agree with TRBD2. CDR1 and CDR2 (germline): MNHEY, SMNVEV (reference sequence). CDR3 length: 14 residues. Germline trimming cut 11 bases from V and 2 bases from J; bases unmatched to any gene: 11. The CDR3 spells CASGSGSVTYEQYF. In nucleotides, the CDR3 is TGTGCCTCTGGGAGCGGGAGTGTGACCTACGAGCAGTACTTC.

V is TRBV30 and J is TRBJ1-5; no definite D call. Germline CDR1 is GTSNPN and CDR2 is SVGIG (reference sequence). Trimming took off 3 bases at V and 7 bases at J, with 13 bases between the two ends. The CDR3 is 13 residues long. The CDR3 protein is CAWSWAAQQPQHF. DNA for the CDR3: TGTGCCTGGAGCTGGGCGGCACAACAGCCCCAGCATTTT. Drawing the rest from reference TRBV30 and TRBJ1-5, the complete variable domain is SQTIHQWPATLVQPVGSPLSLECTVEGTSNPNLYWYRQAAGRGLQLLFYSVGIGQISSEVPQNLSASRPQDRQFILSSKKLLLSDSGFYLCAWSWAAQQPQHFGDGTRLSIL.

The V gene is TRBV7-2, the J gene TRBJ1-2; weak D call: TRBD1 (5 bases). Trimming shortened V by 2 bases and J by 8 bases, and 12 bases separated the two germline ends. This CDR3 is 13 amino acids long. Germline CDR1 reads SGHTA; CDR2 reads FQGNSA. As DNA, the CDR3 is TGTGCCAGCAGCTTAAGAGGGGATGGCGGCTACACCTTC. This translates into CASSLRGDGGYTF.

This clone was found once. V and J are TRBV29-1 and TRBJ2-7, with D perhaps TRBD2 (6 bases). Germline lookup yields CDR1 SQVTM and CDR2 ANQGSEA. V was cut by 4 bases and J by 1 base, with 17 bases left in between. The CDR3 has 15 amino acids. CDR3 in amino acids: CSVVFPAGGSYEQYF. The CDR3 DNA follows: TGCAGCGTTGTTTTTCCAGCGGGTGGGTCCTACGAGCAGTACTTC.

This chain links TRBV29-1 with TRBJ1-2; D uncertain. The germline V gene has CDR1 SQVTM and CDR2 ANQGSEA. Trimming stripped 4 bases from V and 4 bases from J, with 25 bases between. CDR3 length: 17 residues. The CDR3, as DNA: TGCAGCGTTGGTGGGAACCCCACTCGTCCGTTCGCCTATGGCTACACCTTC. Residues: CSVGGNPTRPFAYGYTF.

The chain is built from TRBV7-9 and TRBJ2-7; maybe TRBD2 (5 bases). The germline V and J ends were trimmed by 4 bases and 3 bases, with 13 bases remaining between them. CDR1 SEHNR and CDR2 FQNEAQ come from the germline V gene (reference sequence). This CDR3 comprises 14 residues. Here the CDR3 reads CASSSLFGNYEQYF. The CDR3 DNA reads TGTGCCAGCAGCTCCCTTTTCGGGAACTACGAGCAGTACTTC.

Details on this clone: Additional DNA sequences in this sample encode the identical CDR3. The chain recombines TRBV5-1 with TRBJ2-1, with TRBD2 matching 9 bases. Germline V gives CDR1 SGHRS, CDR2 YFSETQ. The V segment lost 2 bases and the J segment 5 bases; nucleotides outside the gene matches: 5. The CDR3 totals 15 residues. The CDR3 region is CASSFLAGENNEQFF. The CDR3 region has the DNA TGCGCCAGCAGCTTTTTAGCGGGAGAAAACAATGAGCAGTTCTTC.

The CDR3 nucleotides read TGCGCCAGCAGCTTGGGATACCCAAAGGTGGACAATGAGCAGTTCTTC. Protein: CASSLGYPKVDNEQFF. The chain is built from TRBV5-1 and TRBJ2-1, with D hard to call. This CDR3 comprises 16 residues. With 0 bases removed from V and 5 bases from J, the gap between germline ends came to 15 bases. Germline assignment: CDR1 SGHRS and CDR2 YFSETQ.

This chain uses TRBV19 with TRBJ1-5; 9 nucleotides align to TRBD1. Germline-derived CDR1 and CDR2 are LNHDA and SQIVND (reference sequence). There are 15 residues in the CDR3. V was clipped by 3 bases and J by 7 bases; unmatched bases: 7. This CDR3 reads CASSINGGQGQPQHF. CDR3 bases: TGTGCCAGTAGTATTAACGGGGGACAGGGACAGCCCCAGCATTTT.

The gene calls are TRBV15 and TRBJ2-5; unclear D gene. CDR1 and CDR2 from the germline V gene are LNHNV and YYDKDF (reference sequence). The CDR3 spans 15 residues. V dropped 1 base and J dropped 5 bases, with 14 bases sitting between them. CDR3 sequence reads: CATSRVAGVRETQYF. The CDR3 nucleotides read TGTGCCACCAGCAGAGTTGCTGGAGTTCGGGAGACCCAGTACTTC.

The rearrangement links TRBV5-4 to TRBJ2-7; D gene uncertain. CDR3 length: 11 amino acids. V lost 0 bases and J lost 5, with 3 bases in between. Germline V gene lookup returns CDR1 SGHNT and CDR2 YYREEE (reference sequence). The CDR3 reads CASSLAHEQYF. The CDR3 DNA sequence: TGTGCCAGCAGCTTGGCCCACGAGCAGTACTTC.

This chain connects TRBV9 to TRBJ2-7; D is unclear. V lost 3 bases to trimming and J lost 1 base, with 14 bases between them. The germline V gene encodes CDR1 SGDLS and CDR2 YYNGEE. The CDR3 runs 15 residues. The CDR3 here is CASSAGGLGSYEQYF. The CDR3 DNA sequence: TGTGCCAGCAGCGCCGGCGGCCTTGGATCCTACGAGCAGTACTTC.

The genes are TRBV14 and TRBJ2-3; 12 bases are a match to TRBD2. The CDR3 length is 20 residues. Germline V gives CDR1 SGHDN, CDR2 FVKESK. Trimming cost V 4 bases and J 1 base; bases outside gene matches: 15. The CDR3: CASSRIELAGGPPGTDTQYF. The CDR3 coding sequence is TGTGCCAGCAGCCGAATAGAACTAGCGGGAGGCCCCCCTGGCACAGATACGCAGTATTTT.

The chain combines TRBV6-5 with TRBJ2-1; D gene uncertain. Trimming removed 7 bases from V and 7 bases from J, with 20 bases in between. The CDR3 runs to 15 residues. Germline V gives CDR1 MNHEY, CDR2 SVGAGI. As DNA, the CDR3 is TGTGCCAGCACCCCTTTGGGGTTGGCTCCAAATGAGCAGTTCTTC. Its translation: CASTPLGLAPNEQFF.

This sequence joins TRBV19 and TRBJ2-7, with TRBD2 matching 13 bases. The V gene end was trimmed by 6 bases and the J gene end by 5 bases; junction bases not matched to a gene: 4. The CDR3 spans 14 residues. The germline V gene encodes CDR1 LNHDA and CDR2 SQIVND (reference sequence). This CDR3 reads CASSGLAGVHEQYF. For the CDR3, the DNA is TGTGCCAGTAGCGGACTAGCGGGAGTCCACGAGCAGTACTTC.

This chain connects TRBV6-5 to TRBJ1-1, with 7 positions matching TRBD1. Germline values: CDR1 MNHEY, CDR2 SVGAGI. The V gene end was trimmed by 4 bases and the J gene end by 3 bases; junction bases not matched to a gene: 8. The CDR3 extends over 15 amino acids. CDR3 DNA sequence: TGTGCCAGCAGTTCCCGACCTACAGGGGACACTGAAGCTTTCTTT. This codes for CASSSRPTGDTEAFF.

The chain uses TRBV5-4 and TRBJ1-1; 7 positions agree with TRBD1. V lost 5 bases, J lost 0 bases, and 7 bases stayed unmatched. CDR1 and CDR2 from the germline V gene are SGHNT and YYREEE (reference sequence). There are 15 residues in the CDR3. Written as DNA, the CDR3 is TGTGCCAGCAGTAGACAGGGAGGGTTGAACACTGAAGCTTTCTTT. Amino acids: CASSRQGGLNTEAFF. The full variable domain, in which reference TRBV5-4 and TRBJ1-1 provide the parts outside the CDR3, is ETGVTQSPTHLIKTRGQQVTLRCSSQSGHNTVSWYQQALGQGPQFIFQYYREEENGRGNFPPRFSGLQFPNYSSELNVNALELDDSALYLCASSRQGGLNTEAFFGQGTRLTVV.

This clone is a singleton in its sample. The chain carries TRBV5-4 and TRBJ2-1, with a weak D call TRBD2 (6 bases). Looked up from germline, CDR1 is SGHNT and CDR2 is YYREEE (reference sequence). The V end lost 4 bases, the J end lost 0 bases, and 17 bases lay between the germline ends. The CDR3 runs 17 residues. DNA for the CDR3: TGTGCCAGCAGCCCGAGGGACTTCTCGAGCTCCTACAATGAGCAGTTCTTC. Protein product: CASSPRDFSSSYNEQFF.

This chain links TRBV10-2 with TRBJ2-7, with D possibly being TRBD1 (10 bases). Germline CDR1 reads WSHSY; CDR2 reads SAAADI. The CDR3 covers 23 residues. V gave up 7 bases and J gave up 0 bases, with 40 bases separating them. The CDR3 coding sequence is TGCGCCAGCACTCTTGGGAGACAGGGGGCGAATCTAGCGGGACACCCGAGCTCCTACGAGCAGTACTTC. Encoded protein: CASTLGRQGANLAGHPSSYEQYF.

The V gene is TRBV21-1, the J gene TRBJ1-5. TRBV21-1 is termed a pseudogene. The CDR3 is 14 residues long. The CDR3: CASPWRQGNQPQHF. In nucleotides, the CDR3 is TGTGCCAGCCCCTGGCGGCAAGGGAATCAGCCCCAGCATTTT.

V gene TRBV6-1 combines with J gene TRBJ2-7; no clear D gene. The V gene lost 8 bases and the J gene lost 0 bases, with 14 bases spanning the gap. Germline V lookup: CDR1 MNHNS, CDR2 SASEGT. The CDR3 extends over 14 amino acids. CDR3 sequence: CASAVLDYSYEQYF. The CDR3, as DNA: TGTGCCAGCGCCGTACTCGATTACTCCTACGAGCAGTACTTC.

The chain links TRBV5-1 to TRBJ2-1; 11 nucleotides align to TRBD2. This CDR3 is 16 amino acids long. Germline values: CDR1 SGHRS, CDR2 YFSETQ. V was pared by 3 bases and J by 10 bases, with 12 bases of the junction left unmatched. The CDR3 spells CASSSGTSGRALEQFF. In nucleotides, the CDR3 is TGCGCCAGCAGCTCCGGGACTAGCGGCAGAGCCCTGGAGCAGTTCTTC. The full variable domain, rest sourced from reference TRBV5-1 and TRBJ2-1, is KAGVTQTPRYLIKTRGQQVTLSCSPISGHRSVSWYQQTPGQGLQFLFEYFSETQRNKGNFPGRFSGRQFSNSRSEMNVSTLELGDSALYLCASSSGTSGRALEQFFGPGTRLTVL.

This rearrangement joins TRBV29-1 to TRBJ2-7, with D possibly being TRBD2 (5 bases). Deletions cut 4 bases from V and 5 bases from J, with 15 bases between. CDR3 length: 13 residues. Germline V gives CDR1 SQVTM, CDR2 ANQGSEA. The CDR3 region has the DNA TGCAGCGTTGTCACTACTAGGGCTGACGAGCAGTACTTC. Amino acids: CSVVTTRADEQYF.

The chain employs TRBV5-1 and TRBJ2-1; D is uncertain. The CDR3 totals 16 residues. V dropped 0 bases and J dropped 10 bases, with 20 bases sitting between them. Germline V gene lookup returns CDR1 SGHRS and CDR2 YFSETQ. CDR3 coding DNA: TGCGCCAGCAGCTTGGATGGGCAACTGAACTTACAGGAGCAGTTCTTC. Translation gives CASSLDGQLNLQEQFF.

This chain uses TRBV9 with TRBJ2-1, with TRBD2 matching 11 bases. This CDR3 has 16 amino acids. V gave up 0 bases and J gave up 9 bases; unmatched junction bases: 8. Per germline, CDR1 SGDLS and CDR2 YYNGEE. The CDR3 loop is CASSVVVAGGPGEQFF. The DNA of the CDR3 is TGTGCCAGCAGCGTAGTGGTAGCGGGAGGGCCAGGTGAGCAGTTCTTC.

The chain couples TRBV7-9 to TRBJ2-1; 8 bases map to TRBD1. The V and J ends lost 6 bases and 4 bases, in that order; junction bases with no gene match: 8. This CDR3 has 15 amino acids. Per germline, CDR1 SEHNR and CDR2 FQNEAQ (reference sequence). In DNA form, the CDR3 reads TGTGCCAGCAGTCCCCGGGACAGGACATACAATGAGCAGTTCTTC. It is translated as CASSPRDRTYNEQFF.